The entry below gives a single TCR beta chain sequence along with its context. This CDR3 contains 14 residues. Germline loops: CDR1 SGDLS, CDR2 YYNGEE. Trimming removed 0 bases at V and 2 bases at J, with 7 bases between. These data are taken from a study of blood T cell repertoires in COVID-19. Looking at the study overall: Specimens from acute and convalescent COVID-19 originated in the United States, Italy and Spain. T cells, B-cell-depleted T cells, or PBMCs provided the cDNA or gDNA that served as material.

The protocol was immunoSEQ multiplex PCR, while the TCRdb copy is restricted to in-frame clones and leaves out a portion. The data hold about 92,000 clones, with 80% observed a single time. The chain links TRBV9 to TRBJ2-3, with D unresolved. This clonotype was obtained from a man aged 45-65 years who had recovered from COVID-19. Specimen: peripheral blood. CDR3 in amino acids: CASSVAPLTDTQYF. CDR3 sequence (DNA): TGTGCCAGCAGCGTAGCTCCCCTCACAGATACGCAGTATTTT.